This T cell receptor (beta chain) came from a study of blood T cell repertoires in COVID-19. Background on the study: T cells, B-cell-depleted T cells, or PBMCs provided the cDNA or gDNA that served as material.

CDR3 length: 15 residues. The ends were cut back, 6 bases at V and 4 bases at J, with 18 bases in the middle. Germline CDR1 and CDR2: MDHEN and SYDVKM. Methods used by the authors: Estimation of nucleated cell counts relied on the amplification of reference gene primers. Clones were read by immunoSEQ multiplex PCR, and TCRdb kept only the in-frame ones, dropping some. V and J calls and clone size are copied from that table; D and trimming were computed from the DNA. Among 70,000 to 95,000 clones listed, just under 80% were seen once. The TCR was taken from a human donor in a cohort sampled during active COVID-19. Sequenced sample: peripheral blood. This sequence joins TRBV28 and TRBJ1-2, with D perhaps TRBD1 (6 bases). The DNA of the CDR3 is TGTGCCAGCAGCTCCGGGACACCGAGAGGCTATGGCTACACCTTC. Translated, it gives CASSSGTPRGYGYTF.